This TCR beta chain emerged from a study of T-cell reconstitution after alpha-beta-depleted transplantation in children. Study findings and constraints: As was reported, about two months after transplant, alpha-beta T cells came from several hundred expanded graft clones. Fresh T-cell production supplied most of the T-cell counts and diversity seen one year after transplant. Recipient T cells and thymic progenitors that survived gave rise to the high TCRbeta diversity observed at day 60 in some patients.

The germline V gene encodes CDR1 SGHRS and CDR2 YFSETQ. The CDR3 is 13 residues long. The trim removed 1 base at V and 4 bases at J, leaving 1 base unmatched. Preparation of the TCRbeta library involved a method that used unique molecular identifiers. TCRdb recomputed calls from the PCR reads with MiXCR, one row per CDR3 protein. This sample yields 150,000 to 250,000 distinct CDR3 sequences, of which 6.3% are seen a single time; 4.5% belongs to the top ten. This clonotype was recorded at least ten times. Its antigen is unknown. The sequence was collected from a girl less than two years old with combined immunodeficiency, due to receive a stem cell transplant. Source: PBMCs, taken before TCRalphabeta/CD19-depleted stem cell transplant. The chain has TRBV5-1 and TRBJ2-5; 7 bases fit TRBD1. The CDR3, as DNA: TGCGCCAGCAGCTTGAGGGGGCGAGAGACCCAGTACTTC. Encoded protein: CASSLRGRETQYF.